Included here is one TCR beta chain sequence, with context. What antigen it recognizes has not been identified. The sample holds no much larger clone one base away, and base qualities are not on file. These data come from a study of T cell responses to AZD1222 COVID-19 vaccine (dated by TCRdb to the early 2020s). A note on the overall study: TCR sequencing covered over 230 trial participants: approximately 200 given two doses of AZD1222 and about 26 given two doses of MenACWY control vaccine. Trial participants were enrolled by age into subgroups of 18-55, 56-69 and 70-plus years, and around 150, 29 and 61 TCR-sequenced participants, respectively, were included in these subgroups.

The sample's time point label is to be understood as: about 28 days (+/-7) after the second vaccine dose. AZD1222 recipients given second doses at about 4 weeks or at about 12 weeks were pooled, since spike-specific TCR depth and breadth were not found to differ between the two schedules. Vaccinee samples came from UK trials COV001 and COV002, including a single-blind randomized controlled phase 2/3 trial of AZD1222 (ChAdOx1 nCoV-19) in healthy adults. For TCRbeta chain sequencing, PBMC samples from trial participants were taken at day 0 and at day 28 after the second dose. The CDR3 regions of human TCRbeta chains were subjected to immunosequencing. The study's processing was this. TCRs in the repertoires were compared against a reference library of SARS-CoV-2-specific TCRs that had been generated with the MIRA antigen-specificity platform. Breadth meant the fraction of unique TCRs that were SARS-CoV-2-associated, whereas depth meant the fraction of total T cells that were SARS-CoV-2-associated. Each spike-specific TCR was assigned to its reactive spike region and to a CD4 or CD8 class using the MIRA data. Log10-transformed breadth and depth values were compared by one-way ANOVA with Sidak's multiple comparisons tests. This immuneACCESS table, as held by TCRdb, lists in-frame sequences with V and J called but not all clones. Of the missing ones, under half trace to an unresolved V gene in checked studies; the others have no known cause. V and J calls and clone size are those listed in that table; D and trimming were worked out from the DNA. Within this sample are 150,000 to 200,000 clones, with roughly 91% of them counted one time only. Together, the top ten hold roughly 26% of the sample.

The study at large found these results: CD4 TCRs associated with the vaccine covered the entire spike protein, and the dominant responses were in regions 160-218 and 743-854. Most participants were white British and females outnumbered males, and the authors suggested that clonal diversity may have been underestimated. After two AZD1222 doses, spike-specific TCR breadth and depth were significantly higher than at day 0 and than in MenACWY recipients. The 56-69-year group was small, and its depth increase did not reach significance, likely because of low power. Only five to seven AZD1222 recipients were SARS-CoV-2 seropositive at baseline, limiting conclusions about previously exposed vaccinees. No day 14 peak-response samples were available, so repertoires were characterized only after the peak T cell response. Nearly half of unique spike-specific TCRs reportedly recognized epitopes outside regions mutated in the B.1.351 and B.1.1.7 variants.

The source of this sequence is an adult who received the AZD1222 COVID-19 vaccine. Source: peripheral blood, taken 28 days after the second AZD1222 dose.

The nucleotide sequence reads TGTGCCAGCAGCCCGGGACTCGGTGAGACCCAGTACTTC. Its amino acids are CASSPGLGETQYF. Rearrangement joined TRBV7-3 to TRBJ2-5; possibly the D gene is TRBD2, per 6 matching bases. At the junction V is shortened by 5 bases and J by 5 bases, with 12 bases in between. From the cysteine up to the phenylalanine, the CDR3 has a length of 13 residues. Only the CDR3 DNA is retained, 39 bases long and in frame from the first base. The germline V gene provides CDR1 SGHTA and CDR2 FQGTGA.